This T cell receptor beta chain was retrieved from a study of metastatic and nonmetastatic thyroid tumors. MiXCR re-clonotyped the PCR reads for TCRdb. The sample shows several thousand clones, 25% to 35% of them seen only once. Every patient was untreated before thyroid surgery. Trimming cost V 0 bases and J 10 bases, with 13 bases left between them. Per the germline V gene, CDR1 is SGHDN and CDR2 is FVKESK. The CDR3 loop spans 14 amino acids. This clone rates as medium-sized. The chain joins TRBV14 to TRBJ2-1; D call uncertain. Sequenced: tumor tissue. This sequence originates from a female donor with papillary thyroid cancer or a benign thyroid nodule (not recorded which). Some clones in this sample may be carry-over from other donors' samples. Here the CDR3 reads CASSQEYPVSEQFF. CDR3 bases: TGTGCCAGCAGCCAAGAGTACCCCGTTAGCGAGCAGTTCTTC.